This T cell receptor beta chain was identified during a study of cytomegalovirus exposure and HLA in healthy donors. Study-wide results and limits: Among TCR beta chains, those listed as cytomegalovirus-associated numbered some 160.

Using immunoSEQ multiplex PCR, the repertoire was profiled, and TCRdb retains in-frame clones only, with some absent. Among tens of thousands of clones listed, 85% to 95% were seen once. Comments on this clone: The antigen is unknown.

Germline-derived CDR1 and CDR2 are LNHDA and SQIVND (reference sequence). This CDR3 comprises 16 residues. V lost 4 bases and J lost 5, with 20 bases in between. This receptor was obtained from a man aged 18 to 29 in good health and CMV-seropositive. The chain links TRBV19 to TRBJ2-5; the D gene is possibly TRBD2 (5 bases). Sequenced input: PBMCs. The CDR3 sequence is CASSRGFGVQVETQYF. The CDR3 DNA reads TGTGCCAGTAGTAGGGGTTTCGGGGTTCAGGTGGAGACCCAGTACTTC.